This T cell receptor (beta chain) is from a study of blood T cell repertoires in COVID-19 (dated by TCRdb to 2020 to 2022). Looking at the study overall: The collaborator samples originated in the United States, Italy and Spain and spanned the acute and convalescent phases of COVID-19. The dataset comprised deeply sampled blood TCRbeta repertoires from subjects exposed to, actively infected with, or recovered from COVID-19. The repertoires were released in a freely available public database meant as a resource for research on the immune response to SARS-CoV-2. Nearly every sample came with metadata listing a de-identified subject ID, COVID-19 status, age in years and sex. Samples came from the ongoing ImmuneRACE study (first 160 participants) plus 1,254 subjects from 6 global collaborators. Where available, HLA class I and class II types were taken from metadata supplied by the sample provider and were not determined by assay-based typing. The material from the prospective study consisted of cDNA or gDNA derived from T cells, B-cell-depleted T cells, or PBMCs.

In the case of this clone: Its antigen has not been determined. The sample holds no much larger clone one base away, and base qualities are not on file.

Overall study outcomes, separate from this receptor: The amount of clinical and demographic metadata varied by source and participant and was provided uncurated.

CDR1 and CDR2, per the germline V gene (reference sequence), are LNHDA and SQIVND. There are 14 amino acids in the CDR3, from cysteine to phenylalanine inclusive. The only DNA kept is the CDR3, 42 bases in frame from the first base. Relative to germline, V is 6 bases shorter and J is 7 bases shorter, with 18 bases between their ends. TCRbeta CDR3 regions were amplified from genomic DNA by means of the immunoSEQ Assay, a bias-controlled multiplex PCR. The paper's data handling went like this. Within the assay, amplification of reference gene primers was used to estimate how many nucleated cells each sample contained. Sequence reads were collapsed and filtered to measure the absolute abundance of every unique TCRbeta CDR3 rearrangement. Productive Simpson clonality was computed per sample as the square root of Simpson's diversity index over productive rearrangements. TCRdb provides this immuneACCESS table in a form limited to in-frame rearrangements. Some clones are lacking; in checked studies, under half of them reflect an unresolved V gene, and why the rest are absent is not known. The V and J calls and clone size are taken from that table; D and trimming were inferred from the DNA. The sample table records 350,000 to 550,000 clones; over 75% of these occur just once. Around 1.1% of the sample rests with the top ten.

Enrolling through a virtual design, the prospective study's participants ranged in age from roughly 18 to 89 years and lived across 24 United States geographic areas. In the prospective study, cohorts were assigned on the basis of participant-reported clinical history obtained from a screening survey and a study questionnaire. For ImmuneRACE Cohort 3, a participant was defined as recovered based on two consecutive negative NP/OP PCR tests, clearance by a healthcare professional, or resolution of symptoms. In the prospective study, whole blood, serum and a nasopharyngeal or oropharyngeal swab were collected from each participant by mobile phlebotomists. Additional blood draws and questionnaires over an approximately 2-month period could optionally be provided by prospective study participants. Prospective study blood samples were shipped either frozen or at room temperature before DNA extraction.

The sample comprised PBMCs or T cells enriched from blood (not recorded which). Recombination connected TRBV19 to TRBJ1-2; a tentative D call is TRBD1 (5 bases match). The sequence was collected from a young man who had recovered from COVID-19. The nucleotides read TGTGCCAGTAGCCGCCAGACAGATACTGGTGGCTACACCTTC. It specifies CASSRQTDTGGYTF.